These 28 T cell receptor beta chains originate from one sample sequenced in a study of CXCR4 blockade with PD-1 therapy in pancreatic cancer. Repertoires were generated with immunoSEQ multiplex PCR, while TCRdb's copy carries only in-frame clones and drops some. The sample contains 15,000 to 20,000 clones, 72% of which appear only once. The sequenced sample was tumor tissue. Receptor source: a human donor with pancreatic ductal adenocarcinoma.

Worth noting for this clone: A read error may produce the germline difference seen at one junction end. An uncertain or unread base leads to its residue being written X. The V call is TRBV9, the J call TRBJ1-6; D not resolved. CDR3 length: 15 residues. In germline, CDR1 is SGDLS, CDR2 YYNGEE. The CDR3 sequence: CASSVEWDIGSPLXF. In DNA, the CDR3 is TGTGCCAGCAGCGTAGAATGGGATATAGGTTCACCCCTCYACTTT.

In DNA form, the CDR3 reads TGTGCCAGCAGCCAAGAAGGCAAGGGGTCCACAGATACGCAGTATTTT. It codes for CASSQEGKGSTDTQYF. The chain employs TRBV14 and TRBJ2-3; D might be TRBD1 (5 bases). The CDR3 consists of 16 residues. Trimming removed 0 bases from V and 2 bases from J, with 12 bases in between. Germline CDR1 and CDR2: SGHDN and FVKESK.

This clone is classed as large (0.1 to 1%). The chain carries TRBV19 and TRBJ1-1; D not resolved. In germline, CDR1 is LNHDA, CDR2 SQIVND (reference sequence). The CDR3 runs 12 residues. V shed 11 bases and J shed 5 bases, with 15 bases lying between them. The chain's CDR3 is CAVGPTLTEAFF. The CDR3 region has the DNA TGTGCCGTGGGTCCTACGTTAACTGAAGCTTTCTTT.

The V gene is TRBV30, the J gene TRBJ1-2, with TRBD1 identical over 7 bases. CDR3 length: 12 residues. The germline V gene has CDR1 GTSNPN and CDR2 SVGIG (reference sequence). V lost 3 bases, J lost 8 bases, and 6 bases stayed unmatched. This chain's CDR3 is CAWSRGQSGYTF. CDR3 nucleotides: TGTGCCTGGAGCCGGGGACAGTCAGGCTACACCTTC.

This clone was picked up a small number of times. V usage is TRBV11-3 and J usage is TRBJ1-1; 9 bases are shared with TRBD1. J was trimmed by 3 bases and V by 5 bases; bases with no gene match: 10. Germline values: CDR1 SGHNT, CDR2 YENEEA. The CDR3 runs to 16 residues. The DNA for the CDR3 is TGTGCCAGCAGCCCTGGAACAGGGGGCGCGTACACTGAAGCTTTCTTT. Residues: CASSPGTGGAYTEAFF.

The V and J genes are TRBV4-1 and TRBJ2-7; maybe TRBD1 (5 bases). The germline V and J ends were trimmed by 0 bases and 2 bases, with 11 bases remaining between them. CDR1 is MGHRA and CDR2 is YSYEKL in the germline V gene. CDR3 length: 15 residues. This CDR3 reads CASSQDATVTYEQYF. CDR3 DNA: TGCGCCAGCAGCCAAGATGCGACAGTTACCTACGAGCAGTACTTC.

The chain links TRBV18 to TRBJ2-3; D not resolved. This CDR3 has 12 residues. Trimming stripped 2 bases from V and 8 bases from J, with 8 bases between. The V gene's germline CDR1 is KGHSH and CDR2 LQKENI. This chain's CDR3 is CASSPESPTQYF. In DNA form, the CDR3 reads TGTGCCAGCTCACCAGAGAGCCCTACGCAGTATTTT.

The chain couples TRBV28 to TRBJ2-2, with 11 bases fitting TRBD2. This CDR3 has 20 amino acids. J was trimmed by 2 bases and V by 5 bases; bases with no gene match: 16. CDR1 is MDHEN and CDR2 is SYDVKM in the germline V gene. The CDR3 spells CASSPIAGGPIGENTGELFF. The CDR3 DNA reads TGTGCCAGCAGTCCGATAGCGGGAGGGCCGATCGGTGAAAACACCGGGGAGCTGTTTTTT.

V and J are TRBV19 and TRBJ1-5; TRBD1 might be the D (5 bases). Germline CDR1 LNHDA, CDR2 SQIVND (reference sequence). V shed 6 bases and J shed 6 bases, with 18 bases lying between them. The CDR3 is made up of 15 amino acids. CDR3 loop: CASSAGTLSGQPQHF. The CDR3 DNA follows: TGTGCCAGTAGCGCCGGGACCTTGAGCGGTCAGCCCCAGCATTTT.

This clone has only a few counts. The rearrangement uses TRBV11-3 and TRBJ2-5; 9 bases agree with TRBD1. The CDR3 is 15 residues long. The junction had 5 bases not matched to a gene; V was cut back by 1 base and J by 5 bases. The germline V gene has CDR1 SGHNT and CDR2 YENEEA. CDR3 coding DNA: TGTGCCAGCAGCTTAGGGACAGGGGCGCTGGAGACCCAGTACTTC. Translation gives CASSLGTGALETQYF.

This clone was found a few times. The chain links TRBV18 to TRBJ1-1; no clear D. Germline-derived CDR1 and CDR2 are KGHSH and LQKENI. The CDR3 contains 15 residues. V was trimmed by 6 bases and J by 3 bases, leaving 17 bases between them. The CDR3 nucleotides are TGTGCCAGCTCCCCTCTACCGTTGTCGGACACTGAAGCTTTCTTT. Its translation: CASSPLPLSDTEAFF.

The chain combines TRBV19 with TRBJ1-2; D remains unclear. The germline V gene encodes CDR1 LNHDA and CDR2 SQIVND (reference sequence). The CDR3 has 14 residues. V was pared by 3 bases and J by 2 bases, with 10 bases between. The CDR3 reads CASSIPGGNYGYTF. The CDR3 region has the DNA TGTGCCAGTAGTATTCCTGGCGGAAACTATGGCTACACCTTC.

The V and J genes are TRBV6-8 and TRBJ2-1, with TRBD2 matching over 12 bases. The CDR3 covers 13 residues. Germline CDR1 reads MNHGY; CDR2 reads SAAAGT. V dropped 6 bases and J dropped 7; count of bases not matched to a gene: 1. DNA for the CDR3: TGTGCCAGCAGGACTAGCGGGAGTAATGAGCAGTTCTTC. Encoded protein: CASRTSGSNEQFF.

This chain connects TRBV28 to TRBJ1-2; D gene uncertain. Germline V gene lookup returns CDR1 MDHEN and CDR2 SYDVKM. The length of the CDR3 is 15 residues. V was pared by 4 bases and J by 3 bases, with 15 bases between. CDR3 protein: CASSSQAAEYYGYTF. The CDR3 bases are TGTGCCAGCAGTTCCCAGGCCGCCGAGTACTATGGCTACACCTTC.

The V and J genes are TRBV18 and TRBJ1-2; 7 bases are shared with TRBD1. CDR3 length equals 16 residues. V lost 3 bases and J lost 5; bases outside the gene matches: 12. In germline, CDR1 is KGHSH, CDR2 LQKENI. CDR3 coding DNA: TGTGCCAGCTCACCGTCCCCTTCAGGGGGTTTGTATGGCTACACCTTC. Protein sequence: CASSPSPSGGLYGYTF.

The rearrangement joins TRBV6-8 to TRBJ2-6; D perhaps matches TRBD2 (6 bases). Germline V gene sequence: CDR1 MNHGY, CDR2 SAAAGT. Trimming left V 6 bases short and J 0 bases short, with 21 bases between. The CDR3 covers 19 residues. This CDR3 is CASSSWGGSGLSGANVLTF. For the CDR3, the DNA is TGTGCCAGCAGCTCTTGGGGCGGTAGCGGCCTCTCTGGGGCCAACGTCCTGACTTTC.

V and J are TRBV18 and TRBJ1-1; D unresolved. V was cut by 5 bases and J by 4 bases, with 11 bases left in between. CDR1 and CDR2 from the germline V gene are KGHSH and LQKENI. The CDR3 contains 13 residues. CDR3 sequence (DNA): TGTGCCAGCTCAAACAGCCAATCCACTGAAGCTTTCTTT. Its protein is CASSNSQSTEAFF.

The J gene is TRBJ2-5, the V gene TRBV14; 7 bases map to TRBD2. Per germline, CDR1 SGHDN and CDR2 FVKESK. CDR3 size: 16 residues. J was trimmed by 4 bases and V by 0 bases; bases with no gene match: 8. The CDR3 spells CASSQEGAGDRETQYF. The CDR3 DNA reads as TGTGCCAGCAGCCAAGAAGGGGCGGGAGACCGAGAGACCCAGTACTTC.

This chain connects TRBV28 to TRBJ1-2; TRBD1 is a possible D gene (5 bases). From germline, CDR1 is MDHEN and CDR2 SYDVKM. Deletions cut 6 bases from V and 7 bases from J, with 15 bases between. This CDR3 is 13 amino acids long. Written as DNA, the CDR3 is TGTGCCAGCAGCCCAGCAGGGATTCGTGGCTACACCTTC. Residues: CASSPAGIRGYTF.

Comment on this clone: The sample carries other DNA sequences with the same CDR3. This sequence joins TRBV19 and TRBJ2-5; D remains ambiguous. CDR3 size: 11 residues. The V end was cut by 2 bases, the J end by 8 bases, with 6 bases between. In germline, CDR1 is LNHDA, CDR2 SQIVND (reference sequence). CDR3 protein: CASSIMETQYF. The CDR3 region has the DNA TGTGCCAGTAGTATAATGGAAACCCAGTACTTC.

The rearrangement joins TRBV6-8 to TRBJ2-2; no definite D call. Looked up from germline, CDR1 is MNHGY and CDR2 is SAAAGT. With 0 bases removed from V and 9 bases from J, the gap between germline ends came to 5 bases. The CDR3 runs to 12 residues. The CDR3 sequence: CASSYSRWELFF. The CDR3 region has the DNA TGTGCCAGCAGTTACTCGCGTTGGGAGCTGTTTTTT.

This clone has just a few counts. This chain links TRBV19 with TRBJ2-1; tentative D call: TRBD1 (5 bases). V was pared by 5 bases and J by 7 bases, with 15 bases between. The CDR3 has 14 residues. Germline loops: CDR1 LNHDA, CDR2 SQIVND (reference sequence). CDR3 region: CASSVDSPGNEQFF. DNA of the CDR3: TGTGCCAGTAGTGTCGACAGTCCTGGTAATGAGCAGTTCTTC.

J is TRBJ2-7 and V is TRBV11-1; 10 bases are a match to TRBD2. The V gene end was trimmed by 6 bases and the J gene end by 4 bases; junction bases not matched to a gene: 9. The CDR3 has 15 amino acids. CDR1 SGHAT and CDR2 FQDESV come from the germline V gene (reference sequence). CDR3 protein: CASRELAGIGYEQYF. In nucleotides, the CDR3 is TGTGCCAGCAGAGAACTAGCGGGAATCGGGTACGAGCAGTACTTC. Filled out from reference TRBV11-1 and TRBJ2-7, the complete variable domain reads EAEVAQSPRYKITEKSQAVAFWCDPISGHATLYWYRQILGQGPELLVQFQDESVVDDSQLPKDRFSAERLKGVDSTLKIQPAELGDSAMYLCASRELAGIGYEQYFGPGTRLTVT.

The chain carries TRBV12-5 and TRBJ2-1, with no clear D. The V end was cut by 4 bases, the J end by 4 bases, with 2 bases between. In germline, CDR1 is LGHNT, CDR2 FRNRAP. This CDR3 is built from 11 residues. CDR3 sequence reads: CASGYYNEQFF. CDR3 sequence (DNA): TGTGCTAGTGGTTATTACAATGAGCAGTTCTTC. Variable domain in full (rest from reference TRBV12-5 and TRBJ2-1): DARVTQTPRHKVTEMGQEVTMRCQPILGHNTVFWYRQTMMQGLELLAYFRNRAPLDDSGMPKDRFSAEMPDATLATLKIQPSEPRDSAVYFCASGYYNEQFFGPGTRLTVL.

The chain employs TRBV15 and TRBJ2-1, with TRBD2 matching 11 bases. J gave up 8 bases and V 1 base, and 13 bases lay outside the gene matches. Germline V gene lookup returns CDR1 LNHNV and CDR2 YYDKDF (reference sequence). The CDR3 totals 18 residues. Here the CDR3 reads CATSRGLRALAGEDEQFF. The CDR3, as DNA: TGTGCCACCAGCAGAGGCCTCAGGGCACTAGCGGGAGAAGATGAGCAGTTCTTC.

This sequence joins TRBV19 and TRBJ2-2, with 7 bases matching TRBD1. From germline, CDR1 is LNHDA and CDR2 SQIVND (reference sequence). Trimming took 4 bases from V and 6 from J; bases not matched to a gene: 11. There are 16 residues in the CDR3. The CDR3 DNA sequence: TGTGCCAGTAGTAACCACCGGGACAGAAGATCCGGGGAGCTGTTTTTT. As protein: CASSNHRDRRSGELFF.

This clone was found a few times. The chain carries TRBV18 and TRBJ2-1; 15 bases map to TRBD2. CDR3 length: 18 residues. The J segment lost 2 bases and the V segment lost 0 bases, leaving 2 bases of the junction unmatched. Germline values: CDR1 KGHSH, CDR2 LQKENI. The CDR3 region has the DNA TGTGCCAGCTCACCACCTGGGACTAGCGGGAGGCCCTACAATGAGCAGTTCTTC. It is translated as CASSPPGTSGRPYNEQFF.

The rearrangement joins TRBV18 to TRBJ2-7; 8 nucleotides line up with TRBD1. This CDR3 spans 14 amino acids. With V trimmed by 3 bases and J by 2 bases, 3 bases remained unmatched. Per germline, CDR1 KGHSH and CDR2 LQKENI. The chain's CDR3 is CASSPDRAPYEQYF. CDR3 sequence (DNA): TGTGCCAGCTCACCGGACAGGGCCCCCTACGAGCAGTACTTC.